A single sample gave rise to the 28 T cell receptor beta chains below, sequenced in a study of blood T cells in healthy people across ages. Next came a second PCR, run for about 7 to 12 cycles, which used a sample-barcoded 5' primer along with a J-beta primer mix. One entry per CDR3 protein results from TCRdb running MiXCR on the 5' RACE reads. This table has approximately 900,000 distinct CDR3 sequences, 45% to 50% appearing once. Sequencing used blood. The receptors originated from a man aged 25 to 40 in good health.

The genes are TRBV20-1 and TRBJ2-5; no firm D call. The CDR3 runs 15 residues. Germline V gene lookup returns CDR1 DFQATT and CDR2 SNEGSKA (reference sequence). Trimming stripped 3 bases from V and 2 bases from J, with 16 bases between. This chain's CDR3 is CSASIMGWSQETQYF. CDR3 DNA: TGCAGTGCTAGTATAATGGGGTGGAGTCAAGAGACCCAGTACTTC.

The rearrangement joins TRBV20-1 to TRBJ2-4; 7 bases match TRBD2. The better agreement between TRBJ2-5 and the DNA end casts doubt on the J call. CDR1 and CDR2 from the germline V gene are DFQATT and SNEGSKA (reference sequence). The CDR3 runs 14 residues. CDR3 in amino acids: CSACPLAVRETQYF. The DNA of the CDR3 is TGCAGTGCCTGCCCCCTAGCGGTTAGAGAGACCCAGTACTTC.

The genes are TRBV6-4 and TRBJ2-1; 9 bases map to TRBD2. The germline V gene encodes CDR1 MRHNA and CDR2 SNTAGT. The length of the CDR3 is 14 residues. V was pared by 3 bases and J by 7 bases, with 4 bases of the junction left unmatched. The CDR3 DNA reads as TGTGCCAGCAGTGAGGCGGGGGGGCCAAATGAGCAGTTCTTC. Amino acids: CASSEAGGPNEQFF.

This clonotype turned up a few times. This rearrangement joins TRBV7-3 to TRBJ2-4; weak D call: TRBD2 (6 bases). Germline values: CDR1 SGHTA, CDR2 FQGTGA. This CDR3 comprises 15 residues. V lost 2 bases to trimming and J lost 5 bases, with 13 bases between them. CDR3 region: CASSLYPGDENIQYF. As DNA, the CDR3 is TGTGCCAGCAGCTTATATCCGGGGGACGAAAACATTCAGTACTTC.

The V gene is TRBV29-1, the J gene TRBJ2-5; tentatively, D is TRBD2 (5 bases). The CDR3 runs to 14 residues. Trimming cost V 0 bases and J 1 base, with 9 bases left between them. Germline V gene sequence: CDR1 SQVTM, CDR2 ANQGSEA. CDR3 loop: CSVEDRGLQETQYF. The CDR3 DNA follows: TGCAGCGTTGAAGATCGCGGGCTCCAAGAGACCCAGTACTTC.

As to this clonotype: The junction departs from the called germline gene at one end, perhaps through a read error. V usage is TRBV6-6 and J usage is TRBJ2-5, with no clear D. The V gene's germline CDR1 is MNHNY and CDR2 SVGAGI (reference sequence). This CDR3 region has 15 residues. CDR3 amino acids: CAGSYSGGITETQYF. The CDR3 DNA follows: TGTGCCGGCAGTTATTCCGGCGGCATTACAGAGACCCAGTACTTC.

This rearrangement joins TRBV9 to TRBJ2-4; 16 nucleotides line up with TRBD2. The J call may be in error: the DNA end matches TRBJ2-5 better. This CDR3 spans 17 amino acids. Per the germline V gene, CDR1 is SGDLS and CDR2 is YYNGEE. DNA for the CDR3: TGTGCCAGCAGCGCGGGACTAGCGGGGGGGTTCCAAGAGACCCAGTACTTC. Amino acids: CASSAGLAGGFQETQYF.

This clonotype was seen once. J is TRBJ2-7 and V is TRBV6-1; the match to TRBD1 covers 9 bases. The CDR3 totals 17 residues. Germline V CDR1 and CDR2: MNHNS, SASEGT. V was clipped by 6 bases and J by 0 bases; unmatched bases: 12. CDR3 residues: CASRGVDRGPSSYEQYF. Written as DNA, the CDR3 is TGTGCCAGCAGGGGTGTGGACAGGGGCCCTAGCTCCTACGAGCAGTACTTC.

A single count supports this clonotype. The junction does not match germline at one end; this may be a read error. The V call is TRBV5-1, the J call TRBJ2-3; possibly TRBD2 for D (6 bases). The CDR3 runs to 14 residues. Germline V gene sequence: CDR1 SGHRS, CDR2 YFSETQ. Here the CDR3 reads CTSSFGGATDTQYF. In DNA, the CDR3 is TGCACCAGCAGCTTTGGCGGGGCCACAGATACGCAGTATTTT.

V is TRBV3-1 and J is TRBJ2-1; 7 bases are shared with TRBD2. Germline trimming cut 5 bases from V and 9 bases from J; bases unmatched to any gene: 4. Germline values: CDR1 LGHDT, CDR2 YNNKEL (reference sequence). The CDR3 runs to 12 residues. The CDR3 DNA follows: TGTGCCAGCAGCTCATCGGGGGGTGAGCAGTTCTTC. Translating gives CASSSSGGEQFF.

The chain carries TRBV2 and TRBJ1-1; no clear D. V lost 8 bases to trimming and J lost 1 base, with 5 bases between them. The CDR3 is made up of 11 amino acids. Germline V gene data show CDR1 as SNHLY and CDR2 as FYNNEI. The CDR3 spells CASLTNTEAFF. The CDR3 DNA follows: TGTGCCAGCCTAACGAACACTGAAGCTTTCTTT. Supplemented by reference TRBV2 and TRBJ1-1, the full variable domain reads EPEVTQTPSHQVTQMGQEVILRCVPISNHLYFYWYRQILGQKVEFLVSFYNNEISEKSEIFDDQFSVERPDGSNFTLKIRSTKLEDSAMYFCASLTNTEAFFGQGTRLTVV.

The chain recombines TRBV4-2 with TRBJ2-7; TRBD1 matches at 7 bases. The J call may be mistaken, given a closer DNA end match to TRBJ2-4. This CDR3 contains 16 residues. Germline CDR1 LGHNA, CDR2 YNFKEQ. CDR3 amino acids: CASSLYTGEQKNIQYF. The CDR3 DNA sequence: TGTGCCAGCAGCCTCTATACAGGGGAACAAAAAAACATTCAGTACTTC.

V gene TRBV4-1 combines with J gene TRBJ1-6; 11 bases agree with TRBD1. This CDR3 region has 17 residues. The germline V gene encodes CDR1 MGHRA and CDR2 YSYEKL. V gave up 4 bases and J gave up 9 bases; unmatched junction bases: 11. As DNA, the CDR3 is TGCGCCAGCAGCCCATCAGGACCCGGGACAGGGGGTTCACCCCTCCACTTT. Protein product: CASSPSGPGTGGSPLHF.

This clonotype was seen repeatedly, ten times or more. The chain combines TRBV20-1 with TRBJ2-5; 7 bases fit TRBD2. CDR1 is DFQATT, CDR2 SNEGSKA, per germline (reference sequence). The CDR3 consists of 12 residues. V gave up 3 bases and J gave up 4 bases; unmatched junction bases: 2. CDR3 sequence (DNA): TGCAGTGCTAGGAGACTAGCAGAGACCCAGTACTTC. Translated, it gives CSARRLAETQYF.

This clonotype has just a few counts. The chain uses TRBV20-1 and TRBJ2-7, with 10 bases aligning to TRBD2. Germline CDR1 DFQATT, CDR2 SNEGSKA (reference sequence). Losses at the gene ends were 6 bases for V and 4 bases for J; bases not matched to a gene: 6. The CDR3 contains 13 residues. The CDR3 sequence: CSAPTSGVYEQYF. CDR3 bases: TGCAGTGCGCCCACTAGCGGGGTATACGAGCAGTACTTC.

The table lists this clonotype with a few counts. V is TRBV20-1 and J is TRBJ1-1, with no clear D. Deletions cut 2 bases from V and 5 bases from J, with 6 bases between. The germline V gene has CDR1 DFQATT and CDR2 SNEGSKA (reference sequence). The CDR3 length is 11 residues. The chain's CDR3 is CSARSGTEAFF. In nucleotides, the CDR3 is TGCAGTGCTAGATCGGGAACTGAAGCTTTCTTT.

The table lists this clonotype with a count of one. The chain combines TRBV5-5 with TRBJ2-7; D perhaps matches TRBD1 (5 bases). Germline-derived CDR1 and CDR2 are SGHKS and YYEKEE (reference sequence). Trimming stripped 0 bases from V and 7 bases from J, with 11 bases between. This CDR3 spans 13 amino acids. CDR3 amino acids: CASSLARAGEQYF. CDR3 coding DNA: TGTGCCAGCAGCTTGGCCAGGGCCGGTGAGCAGTACTTC.

The chain carries TRBV3-1 and TRBJ2-6, with D possibly being TRBD2 (5 bases). The V end lost 7 bases, the J end lost 0 bases, and 10 bases lay between the germline ends. CDR3 size: 15 residues. Germline V CDR1 and CDR2: LGHDT, YNNKEL (reference sequence). The chain's CDR3 is CASTEGSSGANVLTF. The CDR3 nucleotides read TGTGCCAGCACGGAAGGGAGCTCTGGGGCCAACGTCCTGACTTTC.

V is TRBV9 and J is TRBJ2-5, with 14 bases aligning to TRBD2. Germline assignment: CDR1 SGDLS and CDR2 YYNGEE. The CDR3 spans 16 residues. V was pared by 0 bases and J by 11 bases, with 9 bases of the junction left unmatched. In DNA, the CDR3 is TGTGCCAGCAGCGTAGGACTAGCGGGGGGGAGGAATGAGCAGTACTTC. Amino acid sequence: CASSVGLAGGRNEQYF.

This clonotype was picked up a small number of times. The chain employs TRBV3-1 and TRBJ2-5; no clear D. The CDR3 loop spans 13 amino acids. Germline V gives CDR1 LGHDT, CDR2 YNNKEL (reference sequence). The V end was cut by 5 bases, the J end by 1 base, with 8 bases between. In DNA form, the CDR3 reads TGTGCCAGCAGCTCGTACGGCCAAGAGACCCAGTACTTC. Residues: CASSSYGQETQYF.

This clonotype was counted between two and nine times. The chain uses TRBV4-1 and TRBJ2-7, with TRBD1 matching over 9 bases. CDR1 is MGHRA and CDR2 is YSYEKL in the germline V gene. This CDR3 has 15 amino acids. J gave up 3 bases and V 1 base, and 4 bases lay outside the gene matches. The CDR3 nucleotides are TGCGCCAGCAGCCAAGTAGTGGGACAGGGCTACGAGCAGTACTTC. Its translation: CASSQVVGQGYEQYF.

On this clonotype: This clone may be a read error of a much larger clone one base away. The rearrangement links TRBV7-3 to TRBJ2-3; D is possibly TRBD1 (5 bases). The CDR3 is 12 amino acids. The germline V gene encodes CDR1 SGHTA and CDR2 FQGTGA. Trimming removed 11 bases from V and 5 bases from J, with 14 bases in between. The CDR3 here is CACTPQGDTQYF. The CDR3, as DNA: TGTGCCTGCACCCCCCAGGGAGATACGCAGTATTTT.

The CDR3 DNA reads TGTGCCAGCTCCCAAAGGGGGACCCGGTACAATGAGCAGTACTTC. Translation: CASSQRGTRYNEQYF. The V call is TRBV18, the J call TRBJ2-1, with D perhaps matching TRBD1 (6 bases). The J call is uncertain, as TRBJ2-7 better fits the DNA end. The CDR3 contains 15 residues. CDR1 and CDR2 from the germline V gene are KGHSH and LQKENI.

This sequence joins TRBV27 and TRBJ2-1; 7 bases agree with TRBD1. This CDR3 is 13 amino acids long. Germline V gives CDR1 MNHEY, CDR2 SMNVEV (reference sequence). After removal of 5 bases from V and 7 bases from J, the junction contained 5 bases not matched to a gene. CDR3 sequence reads: CASSAQTGNEQFF. The CDR3 bases are TGTGCCAGCAGTGCCCAGACAGGGAATGAGCAGTTCTTC.

This rearrangement joins TRBV6-2 or TRBV6-3 to TRBJ2-5; 10 positions match TRBD1. Germline V gene data show CDR1 as MNHEY and CDR2 as SVGEGT. The ends lost 6 bases at V and 3 bases at J; junction bases unmatched: 10. CDR3 length: 16 residues. CDR3 DNA: TGTGCCAGCAGAAAACTGCCGGGACAGGGGAAAGAGACCCAGTACTTC. Its translation: CASRKLPGQGKETQYF.

Only a few counts were recorded for this clonotype. The chain combines TRBV4-3 with TRBJ2-3, with D tentatively TRBD1 or TRBD2 (6 bases each). V was shortened by 0 bases and J by 8 bases, with 21 bases between the two germline ends. This CDR3 spans 17 amino acids. The germline CDR1 and CDR2 sequences are LGHNA and YSLEER. CDR3 nucleotide sequence: TGCGCCAGCAGCCAAGAGCTAGCGTCAGGGGCCCTCGGTACGCAGTATTTT. This gives the protein CASSQELASGALGTQYF.

The chain links TRBV5-1 to TRBJ2-3; D unclear. The CDR3 spans 14 residues. The germline V gene has CDR1 SGHRS and CDR2 YFSETQ. Trimming stripped 0 bases from V and 8 bases from J, with 13 bases between. The CDR3 here is CASSLGAPAGTQYF. The DNA for the CDR3 is TGCGCCAGCAGCTTGGGAGCACCGGCAGGTACGCAGTATTTT.

In its sample, this clonotype was seen a few times. A much larger clone sits a single nucleotide away, making a read error possible. The V gene is TRBV12-3 or TRBV12-4, the J gene TRBJ2-3, with D possibly TRBD2 on 6 matching bases. This CDR3 is built from 13 residues. V gave up 6 bases and J gave up 4 bases, with 11 bases separating them. CDR3: CASSCRGSDTQYF. As DNA, the CDR3 is TGTGCCAGCAGCTGCCGGGGGTCAGATACGCAGTATTTT.